This T cell receptor (beta chain) emerged from a study of blood T cell repertoires in COVID-19 (TCRdb year 2020). Concerning the study at large: The collaborator samples originated in the United States, Italy and Spain and spanned the acute and convalescent phases of COVID-19. Where HLA class I and class II types were available, the types were taken from metadata supplied by the sample provider, not from assay-based typing. Deeply sampled blood TCRbeta repertoires from subjects exposed to, actively infected with, or recovered from COVID-19 were included in the dataset. Samples were obtained from the ongoing ImmuneRACE study (first 160 participants) and from 1,000 to 1,500 subjects provided by 6 global collaborators. Sample metadata almost always included a de-identified subject ID, COVID-19 status, age in years and sex. The prospective study material was composed of cDNA or gDNA derived from T cells, B-cell-depleted T cells, or PBMCs. The repertoires were released in a freely available public database meant as a resource for research on the immune response to SARS-CoV-2.

General findings and caveats noted by the study authors: Clinical and demographic metadata were provided uncurated, with the amount varying by source and participant.

Notes on this clone: This clone's antigen is unknown. It has no much larger one-base neighbor in the sample; base qualities were not kept.

In the prospective study, participants were roughly 18 to 90 years old, resided in about two dozen geographic areas of the United States, and were enrolled through a virtual design. To assign participants to cohorts, the prospective study relied on clinical history that participants themselves reported in a screening survey and a study questionnaire. For ImmuneRACE Cohort 3, a participant was defined as recovered based on two consecutive negative NP/OP PCR tests, clearance by a healthcare professional, or resolution of symptoms. In the prospective study, mobile phlebotomists collected whole blood, serum and a nasopharyngeal or oropharyngeal swab from each participant. Participants in the prospective study had the option to provide additional blood draws and questionnaires over an approximately 2-month period. Prospective study blood samples were shipped either frozen or at room temperature before DNA extraction.

CDR1 and CDR2 (LNHDA, SQIVND) derive from the germline V gene (reference sequence). At the junction V is shortened by 5 bases and J by 8 bases; bases outside the gene matches: 10. The CDR3 covers 17 residues, taking in both the cysteine and the phenylalanine. Just CDR3 DNA is preserved here, 51 bases in frame from base 1. The immunoSEQ Assay, a bias-controlled multiplex PCR, was used to amplify TCRbeta CDR3 regions from genomic DNA. On the study's bioinformatics: The number of nucleated cells in each sample was estimated from the amplification of reference gene primers within the assay. Sequence reads were collapsed and filtered to measure the absolute abundance of every unique TCRbeta CDR3 rearrangement. For each sample, productive Simpson clonality was calculated by taking the square root of Simpson's diversity index across productive rearrangements. In TCRdb, the immuneACCESS table is reduced to in-frame sequences with V and J assigned. These tables do not hold every clone; where another copy was compared, an unresolved V gene accounts for under half, and the others remain unexplained. Clone size and V and J calls were adopted from that table, with D and trimming inferred from the DNA. Counted in this sample were under 500,000 clones; 80% to 90% of them appeared once. The ten largest make up roughly 1.1% of the sample.

The sample taken for sequencing was PBMCs or T cells enriched from blood (not recorded which). The rearrangement joined TRBV19 to TRBJ2-1, with TRBD2 matching 15 junction bases. This sequence originates from a man aged 25 to 40 who had recovered from COVID-19. Here is the DNA: TGTGCCAGTAGTGGAGGACTAGCGGGAGGGGGATTCTATGAGCAGTTCTTC. The translation is CASSGGLAGGGFYEQFF.